This T cell receptor (beta chain) was documented in a study of T cells after yellow fever vaccination. Study-level findings and limits: Overlap between CD4 and CD8 compartments was detected for a small share of clonotypes. Most clones from primary vaccination were detected again post-booster (about 95% CD4, 88% CD8).

Unmatched junction bases numbered 4, after V lost 2 bases and J lost 4 bases. CDR1 is MDHEN and CDR2 is SYDVKM in the germline V gene. The CDR3 sequence is 14 residues long. A universal primer site and UMIs were added as TCR cDNA was made by 5'RACE template switching. MiXCR, applied by TCRdb to the 5' RACE reads, yields one record per CDR3 protein. The sample comprises hundreds of thousands of distinct CDR3 sequences, roughly 3.5% of which are singletons, and roughly a quarter rests with the top ten. This clonotype was seen ten or more times. No antigen is known for it. The TCR sequence derives from a man aged 18-30 years who received the YFV17D yellow fever vaccine. The sequences come from PBMCs, collected on the day of the yellow fever booster vaccination. The chain links TRBV28 to TRBJ1-2, with 7 bases lining up with TRBD1. CDR3 sequence reads: CASSLQTGTYGYTF. CDR3 nucleotides: TGTGCCAGCAGTTTACAGACAGGGACCTATGGCTACACCTTC.